This entry lists 28 T cell receptor beta chains sequenced from one sample in a study of T cell changes during pregnancy in multiple sclerosis. Data came from immunoSEQ multiplex PCR; TCRdb stores just in-frame clones and leaves some out. The sample has under 75,000 clones, around nine tenths seen once. Sequencing used peripheral blood, obtained in the third trimester of pregnancy. The receptors derive from a female donor in good health, enrolled as a control in a pregnancy study.

The chain employs TRBV5-1 and TRBJ1-4; D unresolved. Germline CDR1 is SGHRS and CDR2 is YFSETQ. V shed 4 bases and J shed 3 bases, with 13 bases lying between them. The CDR3 extends over 15 amino acids. This CDR3 reads CASSDQRGPNEKLFF. CDR3 coding DNA: TGCGCCAGCAGCGACCAACGAGGTCCTAATGAAAAACTGTTTTTT.

The V and J genes are TRBV7-2 and TRBJ1-1, with TRBD1 as a possible D gene (5 bases). V lost 2 bases to trimming and J lost 5 bases, with 18 bases between them. Germline V gene sequence: CDR1 SGHTA, CDR2 FQGNSA. CDR3 length: 16 residues. CDR3 in DNA: TGTGCCAGCAGCTTAAGCCTCGGGGGTGGAGGAACTGAAGCTTTCTTT. Its translation: CASSLSLGGGGTEAFF.

This sequence joins TRBV10-3 and TRBJ1-1; 9 bases are a match to TRBD1. The CDR3 loop spans 16 amino acids. After removal of 4 bases from V and 1 base from J, the junction contained 7 bases not matched to a gene. The germline V gene has CDR1 ENHRY and CDR2 SYGVKD. The CDR3 region is CAISVGLGQGNTEAFF. CDR3 DNA: TGTGCCATCAGTGTTGGACTGGGACAGGGGAACACTGAAGCTTTCTTT.

The V gene is TRBV4-2, the J gene TRBJ2-3; TRBD1 is a possible D gene (6 bases). Germline V gene sequence: CDR1 LGHNA, CDR2 YNFKEQ. Trimming stripped 0 bases from V and 0 bases from J, with 22 bases between. This CDR3 contains 20 residues. The CDR3 DNA follows: TGTGCCAGCAGCCAAGATCGTGGCGTCAGGGGTTTCTCTAGCACAGATACGCAGTATTTT. As protein: CASSQDRGVRGFSSTDTQYF.

The chain has TRBV10-3 and TRBJ2-7; 8 positions agree with TRBD1. The CDR3 length is 13 residues. Germline assignment: CDR1 ENHRY and CDR2 SYGVKD. Losses at the gene ends were 9 bases for V and 4 bases for J; bases not matched to a gene: 8. CDR3 in amino acids: CAIRTGGDYEQYF. CDR3 sequence (DNA): TGTGCCATAAGAACAGGGGGTGATTACGAGCAGTACTTC.

This rearrangement joins TRBV6-1 to TRBJ2-3, with 11 bases aligning to TRBD2. Per the germline V gene, CDR1 is MNHNS and CDR2 is SASEGT. The CDR3 has 15 amino acids. J gave up 4 bases and V 2 bases, and 2 bases lay outside the gene matches. As DNA, the CDR3 is TGTGCCAGCAGTGAAATAGCGGGGGGGCCAGATACGCAGTATTTT. Translated: CASSEIAGGPDTQYF.

The chain links TRBV7-2 to TRBJ2-2, with TRBD1 matching over 7 bases. This CDR3 is 12 amino acids long. Germline values: CDR1 SGHTA, CDR2 FQGNSA. Unmatched junction bases numbered 0, after V lost 3 bases and J lost 8 bases. The CDR3 sequence: CASSLGQGELFF. CDR3 DNA: TGTGCCAGCAGCTTGGGACAGGGGGAGCTGTTTTTT.

The genes are TRBV5-1 and TRBJ2-6, with TRBD1 matching over 9 bases. In germline, CDR1 is SGHRS, CDR2 YFSETQ. The trim removed 2 bases at V and 0 bases at J, leaving 3 bases unmatched. The CDR3 has 17 amino acids. This CDR3 is CASSFWTGVSGANVLTF. The CDR3 DNA sequence: TGCGCCAGCAGCTTTTGGACAGGGGTCTCTGGGGCCAACGTCCTGACTTTC.

The CDR3 coding sequence is TGTGCCAGCAGTTACTCGACCAGGGCGAGGGAAAAACTGTTTTTT. As protein: CASSYSTRAREKLFF. V is TRBV6-5 and J is TRBJ1-4, with a weak D call TRBD1 (5 bases). CDR3 length equals 15 residues. V was cut by 0 bases and J by 8 bases, with 13 bases left in between. Germline V CDR1 and CDR2: MNHEY, SVGAGI.

The chain is built from TRBV18 and TRBJ1-1, with D unclear. Per the germline V gene, CDR1 is KGHSH and CDR2 is LQKENI. CDR3 length: 15 amino acids. V lost 8 bases, J lost 0 bases, and 16 bases lay in between. The CDR3 DNA reads as TGTGCCAGCCCCCCCGGCGGGGTCATGAACACTGAAGCTTTCTTT. This codes for CASPPGGVMNTEAFF. Drawing the rest from reference TRBV18 and TRBJ1-1, the complete variable domain is NAGVMQNPRHLVRRRGQEARLRCSPMKGHSHVYWYRQLPEEGLKFMVYLQKENIIDESGMPKERFSAEFPKEGPSILRIQQVVRGDSAAYFCASPPGGVMNTEAFFGQGTRLTVV.

This clone was detected only a few times. This chain joins TRBV25-1 and TRBJ2-1, with TRBD2 identical over 8 bases. Trimming took 3 bases from V and 9 from J; bases not matched to a gene: 13. Germline V gene lookup returns CDR1 MGHDK and CDR2 SYGVNS. The length of the CDR3 is 16 residues. The CDR3: CASSDGQRESYVEQFF. The CDR3 region has the DNA TGTGCCAGCAGTGACGGGCAGCGGGAGTCATACGTTGAGCAGTTCTTC. Together with reference TRBV25-1 and TRBJ2-1, the CDR3 gives the full variable domain: EADIYQTPRYLVIGTGKKITLECSQTMGHDKMYWYQQDPGMELHLIHYSYGVNSTEKGDLSSESTVSRIRTEHFPLTLESARPSHTSQYLCASSDGQRESYVEQFFGPGTRLTVL.

V is TRBV28 and J is TRBJ2-7; D unclear. The germline V gene encodes CDR1 MDHEN and CDR2 SYDVKM. Trimming took off 2 bases at V and 0 bases at J, with 11 bases between the two ends. The CDR3 loop spans 15 amino acids. CDR3 DNA: TGTGCCAGCAGTTTAAAGACCCGAGGCTCCTACGAGCAGTACTTC. Its protein is CASSLKTRGSYEQYF.

The chain employs TRBV27 and TRBJ1-2; no reliable D call. The CDR3 is 13 residues long. V shed 6 bases and J shed 5 bases, with 13 bases lying between them. Germline CDR1 reads MNHEY; CDR2 reads SMNVEV (reference sequence). CDR3: CASSPWQAYGYTF. CDR3 sequence (DNA): TGTGCCAGCAGCCCCTGGCAGGCGTATGGCTACACCTTC.

This rearrangement joins TRBV7-9 to TRBJ1-1; D perhaps matches TRBD1 (6 bases). Trimming took 5 bases from V and 5 from J, leaving 27 bases between them. The CDR3 is made up of 18 amino acids. Germline V gene sequence: CDR1 SEHNR, CDR2 FQNEAQ (reference sequence). The CDR3 sequence: CASSHEVGWGRQRTEAFF. Written as DNA, the CDR3 is TGTGCCAGCAGCCACGAGGTGGGCTGGGGGCGGCAGAGGACTGAAGCTTTCTTT. Complete variable domain (other parts from reference TRBV7-9 and TRBJ1-1): DTGVSQNPRHKITKRGQNVTFRCDPISEHNRLYWYRQTLGQGPEFLTYFQNEAQLEKSRLLSDRFSAERPKGSFSTLEIQRTEQGDSAMYLCASSHEVGWGRQRTEAFFGQGTRLTVV.

The genes are TRBV7-2 and TRBJ2-5; D not resolved. This CDR3 comprises 11 residues. The V end was cut by 5 bases, the J end by 5 bases, with 6 bases between. Germline-derived CDR1 and CDR2 are SGHTA and FQGNSA. The CDR3 DNA sequence: TGTGCCAGCAGCCCCGCGGAGACCCAGTACTTC. Its protein product is CASSPAETQYF.

V usage is TRBV11-2 and J usage is TRBJ2-3; a weak D match, TRBD2 (5 bases). V dropped 4 bases and J dropped 2 bases, with 10 bases sitting between them. CDR1 is SGHAT, CDR2 FQNNGV, per germline. The CDR3 has 14 amino acids. The CDR3 is CASSSRDATDTQYF. The CDR3 nucleotides are TGTGCCAGCAGCTCCCGGGATGCCACAGATACGCAGTATTTT.

This chain joins TRBV2 and TRBJ2-7, with no clear D. The CDR3 runs 14 residues. CDR1 and CDR2 from the germline V gene are SNHLY and FYNNEI. Trimming cost V 2 bases and J 1 base, with 9 bases left between them. Written as DNA, the CDR3 is TGTGCCAGCAGTGAAAGAGGCTCATCCTACGAGCAGTACTTC. Protein: CASSERGSSYEQYF.

CDR3 protein: CATRKPPGQGNTEAFF. The CDR3, as DNA: TGTGCCACAAGAAAACCACCAGGACAGGGAAACACTGAAGCTTTCTTT. The rearrangement joins TRBV15 to TRBJ1-1, with 8 bases lining up with TRBD1. The V segment lost 9 bases and the J segment 2 bases; nucleotides outside the gene matches: 14. Looked up from germline, CDR1 is LNHNV and CDR2 is YYDKDF (reference sequence). The CDR3 has 16 amino acids.

The chain recombines TRBV4-3 with TRBJ1-1; D ambiguous. The V end lost 3 bases, the J end lost 1 base, and 12 bases lay between the germline ends. Looked up from germline, CDR1 is LGHNA and CDR2 is YSLEER. CDR3 size: 15 residues. The CDR3 nucleotides read TGCGCCAGCAGCCAGATGGCCCACAGGAACACTGAAGCTTTCTTT. Translated: CASSQMAHRNTEAFF.

The chain is built from TRBV5-1 and TRBJ1-2; D is unresolved. This CDR3 has 16 residues. Deletions cut 3 bases from V and 4 bases from J, with 19 bases between. CDR1 is SGHRS, CDR2 YFSETQ, per germline. This chain's CDR3 is CASSSGSVGTRYGYTF. CDR3 DNA: TGCGCCAGCAGCTCGGGTTCAGTCGGAACGCGCTATGGCTACACCTTC. The full variable domain, completed using reference TRBV5-1 and TRBJ1-2, is KAGVTQTPRYLIKTRGQQVTLSCSPISGHRSVSWYQQTPGQGLQFLFEYFSETQRNKGNFPGRFSGRQFSNSRSEMNVSTLELGDSALYLCASSSGSVGTRYGYTFGSGTRLTVV.

The V call is TRBV7-8, the J call TRBJ2-1, with D possibly matching TRBD2 (5 bases). CDR1 is SGHVS and CDR2 is FQNEAQ in the germline V gene. The CDR3 runs to 14 residues. V was cut by 5 bases and J by 4 bases, with 12 bases left in between. The CDR3 nucleotides read TGTGCCAGCAGCCCCTGGAGGAGATACAATGAGCAGTTCTTC. Protein product: CASSPWRRYNEQFF.

The V call is TRBV5-4, the J call TRBJ2-1, with 9 bases that match TRBD2. CDR1 SGHNT and CDR2 YYREEE come from the germline V gene (reference sequence). The CDR3 is made up of 16 amino acids. After removal of 0 bases from V and 6 bases from J, the junction contained 7 bases not matched to a gene. CDR3 protein: CASSLGSGSSFNEQFF. For the CDR3, the DNA is TGTGCCAGCAGCTTGGGTAGCGGGAGCTCATTCAATGAGCAGTTCTTC. Drawing the rest from reference TRBV5-4 and TRBJ2-1, the complete variable domain is ETGVTQSPTHLIKTRGQQVTLRCSSQSGHNTVSWYQQALGQGPQFIFQYYREEENGRGNFPPRFSGLQFPNYSSELNVNALELDDSALYLCASSLGSGSSFNEQFFGPGTRLTVL.

V is TRBV29-1 and J is TRBJ2-1; no clear D. The V and J ends lost 3 bases and 10 bases respectively, with 10 bases between them. The germline gives CDR1 SQVTM, CDR2 ANQGSEA. CDR3 length: 11 residues. In DNA, the CDR3 is TGCAGCGTTGACCTTACAACAGAGCAGTTCTTC. Amino acids: CSVDLTTEQFF.

The chain joins TRBV19 to TRBJ1-1, with a possible D match to TRBD1 (6 bases). V gave up 5 bases and J gave up 0 bases, with 16 bases separating them. CDR1 LNHDA and CDR2 SQIVND come from the germline V gene (reference sequence). CDR3 length: 16 amino acids. The CDR3 DNA sequence: TGTGCCAGTAGTTTACGACAGGTATTATTGAACACTGAAGCTTTCTTT. Amino acid sequence: CASSLRQVLLNTEAFF.

The gene calls are TRBV30 and TRBJ2-2; 8 bases are shared with TRBD2. The CDR3 runs 14 residues. The J segment lost 7 bases and the V segment lost 4 bases, leaving 8 bases of the junction unmatched. The germline gives CDR1 GTSNPN, CDR2 SVGIG (reference sequence). The CDR3 nucleotides read TGTGCCTGGATGATAGCGGGGTACGGCGGGGAGCTGTTTTTT. Its translation is CAWMIAGYGGELFF.

The V call is TRBV2, the J call TRBJ1-4; 10 bases match TRBD1. The CDR3 length is 12 residues. CDR1 SNHLY and CDR2 FYNNEI come from the germline V gene. J was trimmed by 8 bases and V by 6 bases; bases with no gene match: 0. The DNA for the CDR3 is TGTGCCAGCAGGACAGGGGGCGAAAAACTGTTTTTT. This translates into CASRTGGEKLFF.

This chain uses TRBV7-2 with TRBJ1-1; D possibly corresponds to TRBD1 (6 bases). There are 14 residues in the CDR3. Trimming removed 2 bases from V and 0 bases from J, with 7 bases in between. Germline V gene data show CDR1 as SGHTA and CDR2 as FQGNSA. The CDR3 reads CASSLTGMNTEAFF. The CDR3 coding sequence is TGTGCCAGCAGCTTAACAGGGATGAACACTGAAGCTTTCTTT.

This clone was observed a few times. This chain connects TRBV10-1 to TRBJ1-1, with D maybe TRBD1 (5 bases). V dropped 6 bases and J dropped 1 base, with 9 bases sitting between them. Germline V gene lookup returns CDR1 WNHNN and CDR2 SYGVQD (reference sequence). The CDR3 has 13 residues. The CDR3 spells CASRGRWNTEAFF. In nucleotides, the CDR3 is TGCGCCAGCAGGGGGCGTTGGAACACTGAAGCTTTCTTT.